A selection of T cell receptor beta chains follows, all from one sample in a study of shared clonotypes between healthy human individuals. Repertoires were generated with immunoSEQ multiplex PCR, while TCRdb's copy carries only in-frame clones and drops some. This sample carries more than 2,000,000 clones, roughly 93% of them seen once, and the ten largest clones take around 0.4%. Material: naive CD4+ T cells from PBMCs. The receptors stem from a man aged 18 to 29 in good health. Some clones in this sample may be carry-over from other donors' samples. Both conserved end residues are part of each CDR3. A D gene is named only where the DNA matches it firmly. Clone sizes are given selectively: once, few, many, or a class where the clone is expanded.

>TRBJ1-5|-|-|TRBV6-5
CASSYSGSNQPQHF
TGTGCCAGCAGTTATTCTGGTAGCAATCAGCCCCAGCATTTT
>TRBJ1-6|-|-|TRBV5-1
CASSFTSENSPLHF
TGCGCCAGCAGCTTCACCTCGGAAAATTCACCCCTCCACTTT
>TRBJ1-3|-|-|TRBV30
CAWSPGRLRNTIYF
TGTGCCTGGAGTCCCGGGCGGCTCCGAAACACCATATATTTT
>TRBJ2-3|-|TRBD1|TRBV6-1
CASSAPDRGTDTQYF
TGTGCCAGCAGTGCCCCGGACAGGGGCACAGATACGCAGTATTTT
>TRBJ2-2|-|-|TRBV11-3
CASSPRGTGELFF
TGTGCCAGCAGCCCCCGCGGAACCGGGGAGCTGTTTTTT
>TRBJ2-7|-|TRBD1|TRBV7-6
CASSVGQFVAYEQYF
TGTGCCAGCAGCGTGGGACAGTTCGTGGCCTACGAGCAGTACTTC
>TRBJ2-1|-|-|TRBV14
CASSQSEQSNEQFF
TGTGCCAGCAGCCAATCCGAGCAGAGCAATGAGCAGTTCTTC
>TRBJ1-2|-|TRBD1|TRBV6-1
CASTAGKGARGYTF
TGTGCCAGCACCGCTGGAAAGGGGGCGCGTGGCTACACCTTC
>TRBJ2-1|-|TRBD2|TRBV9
CASSVGSGTEQFF
TGTGCCAGCAGCGTGGGGAGCGGGACTGAGCAGTTCTTC
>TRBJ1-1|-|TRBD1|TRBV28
CASKGAGTEAFF
TGTGCCAGCAAGGGGGCAGGCACTGAAGCTTTCTTT
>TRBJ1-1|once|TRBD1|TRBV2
CASMSGGMNTEAFF
TGTGCCAGCATGTCAGGGGGCATGAACACTGAAGCTTTCTTT
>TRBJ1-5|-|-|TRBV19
CASRASGSNQPQHF
TGTGCCAGTAGGGCCTCAGGTAGCAATCAGCCCCAGCATTTT
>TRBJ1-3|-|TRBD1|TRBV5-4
CASSLGGQGSGNTIYF
TGTGCCAGCAGCTTGGGGGGACAGGGTTCTGGAAACACCATATATTTT
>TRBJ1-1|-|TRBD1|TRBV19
CASSTNSGQPLEAFF
TGTGCCAGTAGTACCAACTCGGGACAGCCCCTTGAAGCTTTCTTT
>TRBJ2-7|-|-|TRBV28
CASSLRGGYLYEQYF
TGTGCCAGCAGTTTACGAGGGGGGTACCTCTACGAGCAGTACTTC
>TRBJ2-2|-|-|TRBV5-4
CASSLAEYTGELFF
TGTGCCAGCAGCTTAGCAGAGTACACCGGGGAGCTGTTTTTT
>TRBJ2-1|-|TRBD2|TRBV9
CASSVASGTIYNEQFF
TGTGCCAGCAGCGTAGCTAGCGGGACGATCTACAATGAGCAGTTCTTC
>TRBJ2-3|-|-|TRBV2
CASAGNNPDTQYF
TGTGCCAGCGCCGGGAACAATCCAGATACGCAGTATTTT
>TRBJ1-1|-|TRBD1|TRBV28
CASRTGLVAFF
TGTGCCAGCAGGACAGGGTTGGTAGCTTTCTTT
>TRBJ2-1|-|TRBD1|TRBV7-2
CASRPGQGPHNEQFF
TGTGCCAGCAGACCAGGACAGGGGCCCCACAATGAGCAGTTCTTC
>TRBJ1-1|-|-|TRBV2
CASRRDTTEAFF
TGTGCCAGCAGACGGGATACCACTGAAGCTTTCTTT
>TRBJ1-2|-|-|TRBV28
CASSLTPHGYTF
TGTGCCAGCAGTTTGACCCCCCATGGCTACACCTTC
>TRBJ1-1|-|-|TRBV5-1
CASSYLGGLSRVAEAFF
TGCGCCAGCAGCTATTTGGGCGGCTTATCGCGGGTAGCTGAAGCTTTCTTT
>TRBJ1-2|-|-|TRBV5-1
CASSLDPPAGYGYTF
TGCGCCAGCAGCTTGGATCCCCCGGCGGGCTATGGCTACACCTTC
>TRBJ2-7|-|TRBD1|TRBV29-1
CSVEGRGGSTYEQYF
TGCAGCGTCGAAGGCAGAGGGGGCTCCACCTACGAGCAGTACTTC
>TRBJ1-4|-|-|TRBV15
CATSRTGTNEKLFF
TGTGCCACCAGCAGGACAGGTACTAATGAAAAACTGTTTTTT
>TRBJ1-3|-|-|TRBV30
CAWMDPVGKPGNTIYF
TGTGCCTGGATGGACCCTGTAGGGAAGCCTGGAAACACCATATATTTT
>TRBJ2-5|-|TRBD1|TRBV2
CASSWDREETQYF
TGTGCCAGCAGTTGGGACAGAGAAGAGACCCAGTACTTC
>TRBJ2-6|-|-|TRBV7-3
CASSSTGSGANVLTF
TGTGCCAGCAGCTCCACGGGTTCTGGGGCCAACGTCCTGACTTTC
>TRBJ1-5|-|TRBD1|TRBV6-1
CASNQRDSPNQPQHF
TGTGCCAGCAACCAAAGGGACAGCCCTAATCAGCCCCAGCATTTT
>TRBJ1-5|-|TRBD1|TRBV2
CASSEGGPGGYQPQHF
TGTGCCAGCAGTGAAGGGGGGCCAGGGGGGTATCAGCCCCAGCATTTT